The rows below give T cell receptor beta chains drawn from one sample of a study of identical twins. TCRdb processed the 5' RACE reads anew with MiXCR; each CDR3 protein has one entry. In the table there are around 550,000 distinct CDR3 sequences, nearly 15% of which are singletons. This sample was shared with a second study, whose subject was yellow fever vaccine responses in identical twins.

The sample comprised CD4+ T cells sorted from blood. These receptors all come from a woman aged 18-29 years in good health. Both conserved end residues are part of each CDR3. A D gene is named only where the DNA matches it firmly. Clone size is given for some rows only: seen once, a few or many times, or a class if the clone is expanded.

v_call	clone_size	d_call	j_call	cdr3_nt	cdr3_aa
TRBV3-1	few	TRBD2	TRBJ2-1	TGTGCCAGCAGCCAAGATGGGTGGAAGCGGGAGTGGGTTGAGCAGTTCTTC	CASSQDGWKREWVEQFF
TRBV19	.	.	TRBJ2-2	TGTGCCAGTAGTATTCTGAGCGACAACACCGGGGAGCTGTTTTTT	CASSILSDNTGELFF
TRBV2	.	.	TRBJ2-2	TGTGCCAGCAGAAAAGGGTTAAGCACCGGGGAGCTGTTTTTT	CASRKGLSTGELFF
TRBV20-1	.	TRBD2	TRBJ2-5	TGCAGTGCGGTTAGCGGGTGGAAAGAGACCCAGTACTTC	CSAVSGWKETQYF
TRBV20-1	.	.	TRBJ2-6	TGCAGTGCTAGTGATGGAATTATGGGCTCTGGGGCCAACGTCCTGACTTTC	CSASDGIMGSGANVLTF
TRBV5-1	few	.	TRBJ2-3	TGCGCCAGCAGCCCGTCGGGGTGGGGAGATACGCAGTATTTT	CASSPSGWGDTQYF
TRBV7-9	.	TRBD1	TRBJ1-5	TGTGCCAGCAGCGCCGGGACAGGGGATCAGCCCCAGCATTTT	CASSAGTGDQPQHF
TRBV10-3	few	TRBD2	TRBJ2-1	TGTGCCATCAGTGATAGCGGGGGGGCCATTTACAATGAGCAGTTCTTC	CAISDSGGAIYNEQFF
TRBV20-1	few	.	TRBJ2-3	TGCAGTGTATTAGCGCCAGTCACAGATACGCAGTATTTT	CSVLAPVTDTQYF
TRBV5-8	.	TRBD2	TRBJ2-1	TGTGCCATGGGCCCTGGGACTAGCGGGAGCACTGAGCAGTTCTTC	CAMGPGTSGSTEQFF
TRBV9	.	TRBD2	TRBJ2-1	TGTGCCAGCAGCGTAGGGTTTAGCGGGAGTAATGAGCAGTTCTTC	CASSVGFSGSNEQFF
TRBV6-5	few	.	TRBJ1-2	TGTGCCAGCAGTTACCGTGGGGGGGGCTTCTATGGCTACACCTTC	CASSYRGGGFYGYTF
TRBV29-1	many	.	TRBJ2-3	TGCAGCGTTGATGTCGGTGGCCGAACCACAGATACGCAGTATTTT	CSVDVGGRTTDTQYF
TRBV5-1	.	.	TRBJ2-2	TGCGCCAGCAGCTTGGGATGGGACACCTCGAACACCGGGGAGCTGTTTTTT	CASSLGWDTSNTGELFF
TRBV2	.	.	TRBJ2-5	TGTGCCAGCACCCCGGGTTGGGAGACCCAGTACTTC	CASTPGWETQYF
TRBV29-1	.	.	TRBJ1-1	TGCAGCGTTGAGGAGGTAAAAGCTTTCTTT	CSVEEVKAFF
TRBV5-1	few	TRBD1	TRBJ2-7	TGCGCCAGCAGCTCGGGACAGGGATTCGACGAGCAGTACTTC	CASSSGQGFDEQYF
TRBV7-9	.	.	TRBJ2-5	TGTGCCAGCAGCCCTAAGGGCAGTCCACAAGAGACCCAGTACTTC	CASSPKGSPQETQYF
TRBV5-1	.	.	TRBJ2-3	TGCGCCAGCAGCTTGGCCCGGAGGGGGGCTAGCGGCGCAGATACGCAGTATTTT	CASSLARRGASGADTQYF
TRBV12-5	few	.	TRBJ2-7	TGTGCTAGTGGCGGGGACCCCTACGAGCAGTACTTC	CASGGDPYEQYF
TRBV13	few	TRBD1	TRBJ2-4	TGTGCCAGCAGCAATACAGGGGGCCCGGCCAAAAACATTCAGTACTTC	CASSNTGGPAKNIQYF
TRBV7-3	.	.	TRBJ2-1	TGTGCCAGCAGCTTAAATAGGGGGGTTGAGCAGTTCTTC	CASSLNRGVEQFF
TRBV12-5	.	TRBD1	TRBJ2-5	TGTGCTAGTGGGACAGGGGCGGGTGAGACCCAGTACTTC	CASGTGAGETQYF
TRBV12-5	few	.	TRBJ2-3	TGTGCTAGTGGTTTGGGGTCTACAACTAGCACAGATACGCAGTATTTT	CASGLGSTTSTDTQYF
TRBV7-9	few	TRBD1	TRBJ2-7	TGTGCCAGCAGCGCCCAGGGGGCCGCCTACGAGCAGTACTTC	CASSAQGAAYEQYF
TRBV20-1	.	TRBD1	TRBJ2-3	TGCAGTGCGCCGGGACAGAGCACAGATACGCAGTATTTT	CSAPGQSTDTQYF
TRBV7-9	few	.	TRBJ2-7	TGTGCCAGCAGCTTAGCCACTAGATGGAGCGAGCAGTACTTC	CASSLATRWSEQYF
TRBV6-1	many	.	TRBJ1-6	TGTGCCAGCACTCAGGACCAAAGCTCCTATAATTCACCCCTCCACTTT	CASTQDQSSYNSPLHF
TRBV6-1	.	TRBD2	TRBJ2-7	TGTGCCAGCAGCCGCTTCGCGGGGGGCGGTGACGAGCAGTACTTC	CASSRFAGGGDEQYF
TRBV29-1	.	.	TRBJ1-1	TGCAGCGTTGTCATCAGGAACCAGAACACTGAAGCTTTCTTT	CSVVIRNQNTEAFF
TRBV29-1	.	.	TRBJ2-1	TGCAGCGTTGGCAGCGGTGAGCAGTTCTTC	CSVGSGEQFF
TRBV5-6	many	TRBD1	TRBJ2-5	TGTGCCAGCAGCATCCAGGGGGTGGGAGAGACCCAGTACTTC	CASSIQGVGETQYF
TRBV7-9	few	.	TRBJ2-7	TGTGCCAGCAGCCCTAGCCTCGTACCCGAGCAGTACTTC	CASSPSLVPEQYF
TRBV4-2	.	.	TRBJ1-5	TGTGCCAGCAGCCAGGGAGGACTGGACGGTCAGCCCCAGCATTTT	CASSQGGLDGQPQHF
TRBV20-1	.	TRBD2	TRBJ2-5	TGCAGTGCTAGTCTAGCGGGATATGAGGGGACCCAGTACTTC	CSASLAGYEGTQYF
TRBV10-2	few	TRBD1	TRBJ1-4	TGCGCCAGCCGCGCCCTACCGGGACAGGGGGATGAAAAACTGTTTTTT	CASRALPGQGDEKLFF